The entry that follows covers one T cell receptor (gamma chain) sequence. No antigen is known for it. This sample is part of a study of gamma delta lymphoproliferative disorders and STAT genes. The wider study: Gamma-chain libraries were built from at least 50 ng of genomic DNA with the LymphoTrack Dx TCRG Assay. Delta libraries were made per EuroClonality-NGS working group procedure. Whole-study findings and limits: Patient gamma repertoires clustered apart from healthy controls; delta did not. Low-frequency NGS calls may be less specific; leukemic clone sharing needs confirmation.

The receptor sequences were amplified from genomic DNA of peripheral blood mononuclear cells. CDR3 length equals 14 residues. TCRdb ran CATT on the multiplex PCR reads. The table includes almost 800 gamma-chain clones, approximately 29% detected once. The sample taken for sequencing was blood. The sequence derives from a human donor in good health. The V gene is listed as TRGV10; no J gene was called. TRGV10 is labeled an ORF, and its function is uncertain. CDR3 in DNA: TGTGCTGCGTGGGATAAGGTGCGGGCAGTGGAACAACACTTT. This sequence encodes CAAWDKVRAVEQHF.